This TCR beta chain was captured in a study of T cell responses to AZD1222 COVID-19 vaccine. This table comes from immunoSEQ multiplex PCR, and its TCRdb copy is limited to in-frame clones, with some not included. The profile covers 150,000 or so clones, with 90% appearing a single time and 4.3% taken by the ten largest. Germline lookup yields CDR1 SGHNT and CDR2 YYREEE (reference sequence). The CDR3 spans 16 residues. The V segment lost 4 bases and the J segment 4 bases; nucleotides outside the gene matches: 8. The sequencing here drew on peripheral blood, taken 28 days after the second dose of the MenACWY control vaccine. The TCR originated in an adult who received the MenACWY meningococcal vaccine as a control. The rearrangement joins TRBV5-4 to TRBJ2-3, with TRBD2 identical over 11 bases. As DNA, the CDR3 is TGTGCCAGCAGCGTCCAACTAGCGGGAGTCTCAGATACGCAGTATTTT. It specifies CASSVQLAGVSDTQYF.